These T cell receptor beta chains were read from a single sample in a study of blood T cell repertoires in COVID-19. The table came from immunoSEQ multiplex PCR; TCRdb's copy has only in-frame clones and leaves some out. The table has around 24,000 clones, under 90% seen once. Sequencing input: peripheral blood. The receptor set was obtained from a human donor in a cohort sampled during active COVID-19. Each CDR3 is given with its conserved first and last residue. Fields, in order: D gene, J gene, clone size, V gene, CDR3 DNA, CDR3 protein. A D gene is named only where the DNA matches it firmly. Where a row states a size, it is once, few, many or the class of an expanded clone; other rows omit it.

NA	TRBJ2-2	few	TRBV10-3	TGTGCCATCGGGGGGACGGAGACTACCGGGGAGCTGTTTTTT	CAIGGTETTGELFF
TRBD1	TRBJ1-4	NA	TRBV7-2	TGTGCCAGCAGCTTTAGCGGGACAGGGGTTGAAAAACTGTTTTTT	CASSFSGTGVEKLFF
NA	TRBJ1-1	NA	TRBV21-1	TGTGCCAGCAGCCTAGCGGGGGGACAGGATAACACTGAAGCTTTCTTT	CASSLAGGQDNTEAFF
NA	TRBJ2-1	NA	TRBV5-1	TGCGCCAGCAGCTTGGGTCCCGAAGAGTACAATGAGCAGTTCTTC	CASSLGPEEYNEQFF
NA	TRBJ1-2	NA	TRBV27	TGTGCCAGCAGTTTCAGGGGAAACTATGGCTACACCTTC	CASSFRGNYGYTF
NA	TRBJ2-1	NA	TRBV5-1	TGCGCCAGCAGCCCCGGACAGAATGACCTCAATGAGCAGTTCTTC	CASSPGQNDLNEQFF
NA	TRBJ1-1	NA	TRBV27	TGTGCCAGCGGAGGGACTCGAGGGAGTGAAGCTTTCTTT	CASGGTRGSEAFF
TRBD1	TRBJ1-2	once	TRBV5-5	TGTGCCAGCAGCCACCCCGGACAGGGGCCTCAGGGCTACACCTTC	CASSHPGQGPQGYTF
NA	TRBJ2-7	NA	TRBV11-2	TGTGCCAGCAGCGCAACAGGGCAGGAGCAGTACTTC	CASSATGQEQYF
TRBD2	TRBJ2-1	NA	TRBV6-5	TGTGCCAGCCTCCGGGGGGGCACGGGTGAGCAGTTCTTC	CASLRGGTGEQFF
NA	TRBJ2-1	once	TRBV7-2	TGTGCCAGCAGCTTAGGAGCGGAACCGTACAATGAGCAGTTCTTC	CASSLGAEPYNEQFF
NA	TRBJ1-5	few	TRBV10-1	TGCGCCAGCACCCTGCGACCCCAGCATTTT	CASTLRPQHF
TRBD1	TRBJ2-4	NA	TRBV29-1	TGCAGCGTCACGTTGACAGGGGGAAAACTAAACATTCAGTACTTC	CSVTLTGGKLNIQYF
TRBD1	TRBJ1-2	once	TRBV5-4	TGTGCCAGCAGCTACAGACAGGGAAGTGGCTACACCTTC	CASSYRQGSGYTF
TRBD1	TRBJ2-1	once	TRBV7-8	TGTGCCAGCAGCTTAGACCGAGGGGACAGGAAGTTCTTC	CASSLDRGDRKFF
NA	TRBJ1-2	NA	TRBV6-5	TGTGCCAGCAGTTCCGCAGGGGAAGGCTACACCTTC	CASSSAGEGYTF
TRBD1	TRBJ2-2	NA	TRBV18	TGTGCCAGCTCACCACAAAGGACAGGGGCCGGGGAGCTGTTTTTT	CASSPQRTGAGELFF
NA	TRBJ2-7	NA	TRBV15	TGTGCCACCAGCGGGCCCACAAGAGACGAGCAGTACTTC	CATSGPTRDEQYF
NA	TRBJ2-7	NA	TRBV7-6	TGTGCCAGCAGCTTTACAGGGTCCGAGCAGTACTTC	CASSFTGSEQYF
NA	TRBJ2-7	NA	TRBV5-4	TGTGCCAGCAGCTTAGGGGGGGCTGGGGAGCAGTACTTC	CASSLGGAGEQYF
TRBD1	TRBJ1-6	NA	TRBV7-9	TGTGCCAGCAGCCCGCGGACAGGACCTTCGGACCTCCACTTT	CASSPRTGPSDLHF
TRBD2	TRBJ2-1	once	TRBV19	TGTGCCAGTAGTTCAGGGACTAGCGGGAGCTCCTACAATGAGCAGTTCTTC	CASSSGTSGSSYNEQFF
NA	TRBJ1-2	NA	TRBV19	TGTGCCAGTAGTTCTACTTCTAGCTATGGCTACACCTTC	CASSSTSSYGYTF
NA	TRBJ1-4	once	TRBV6-5	TGTGCCAGCAGTTACTCCGGGTACGGGAAAGAAAAACTGTTTTTT	CASSYSGYGKEKLFF
TRBD2	TRBJ2-1	NA	TRBV5-6	TGTGCCAGCAGCTCGACTAGCGGGAGGGCCTCCTACAATGAGCAGTTCTTC	CASSSTSGRASYNEQFF
NA	TRBJ2-3	NA	TRBV6-4	TGTGCCAGCAGTGACGAGTTAGCGTCAGATACGCAGTATTTT	CASSDELASDTQYF
NA	TRBJ1-1	NA	TRBV2	TGTGCCAGCGGGGAGGTAACTGAAGCTTTCTTT	CASGEVTEAFF
TRBD1	TRBJ2-1	NA	TRBV5-6	TGTGCCAGCAGCTTCAGGGGGCTCTACAATGAGCAGTTCTTC	CASSFRGLYNEQFF
NA	TRBJ1-1	NA	TRBV3-1/TRBV3-2	TGTGCCAGCAGCCCAGGCTGGAGGCAGGACACTGAAGCTTTCTTT	CASSPGWRQDTEAFF
NA	TRBJ2-1	few	TRBV5-6	TGTGCCAGCAGCTTGGGACGACTAGGGCAGGGGCAGTTCTTC	CASSLGRLGQGQFF
NA	TRBJ2-2	NA	TRBV7-9	TGTGCCAGCAGCCTTACAGGCACCGGGGAGCTGTTTTTT	CASSLTGTGELFF
TRBD1	TRBJ1-3	NA	TRBV7-2	TGTGCCAGCAGCTTAGCAACGGGACAGGGAAACACCATATATTTT	CASSLATGQGNTIYF
NA	TRBJ2-7	NA	TRBV28	TGTGCCAGCAGGGCAGGAACCCTCGACGAGCAGTACTTC	CASRAGTLDEQYF
TRBD2	TRBJ2-1	NA	TRBV15	TGTGCCACCAGCAGGGAGGCGGGGGGACTCTATGAGCAGTTCTTC	CATSREAGGLYEQFF
TRBD2	TRBJ2-3	NA	TRBV5-6	TGTGCCAGCAGCTTGATCAGCGGGGGGGGCACAGATACGCAGTATTTT	CASSLISGGGTDTQYF
NA	TRBJ2-5	once	TRBV11-3	TGTGCCAGCAGCCCCGGCCAAGAGACCCAGTACTTC	CASSPGQETQYF
TRBD1	TRBJ1-2	NA	TRBV5-1	TGCGCCAGCAGCTTGACCGGGACAGGGGGCGATAGCAACTATGGCTACACCTTC	CASSLTGTGGDSNYGYTF
TRBD2	TRBJ2-3	NA	TRBV15	TGTGCCACCAGTCGCCAGACTAGCGGGGGGGCGGATACGCAGTATTTT	CATSRQTSGGADTQYF
NA	TRBJ1-4	NA	TRBV7-6	TGTGCCAGCAGCCTGGTACAGGGAGAAAAACTGTTTTTT	CASSLVQGEKLFF
NA	TRBJ1-5	few	TRBV27	TGTGCCAGCAGGCCAGACAGTATTAGCAATCAGCCCCAGCATTTT	CASRPDSISNQPQHF
TRBD2	TRBJ2-7	NA	TRBV9	TGTGCCAGCAGCGTAGACGGCGGGAGCCACGAGCAGTACTTC	CASSVDGGSHEQYF
TRBD2	TRBJ2-5	NA	TRBV27	TGTGCCAGCAGTAGCGGGGGGCGGGAGACCCAGTACTTC	CASSSGGRETQYF
TRBD1	TRBJ1-4	NA	TRBV6-5	TGTGCCAGCAGTAGGACAGGCCTTAATGAAAAACTGTTTTTT	CASSRTGLNEKLFF
TRBD1	TRBJ2-1	NA	TRBV5-1	TGCGCCAGCAGTCCCGGGACAGGGAACAATGAGCAGTTCTTC	CASSPGTGNNEQFF
TRBD1	TRBJ1-2	NA	TRBV7-9	TGTGCCAGCAGCTCAGACAGGGGACCCACTAACTATGGCTACACCTTC	CASSSDRGPTNYGYTF
TRBD2	TRBJ2-5	NA	TRBV7-2	TGTGCCAGCAGCTTGGGGGGACTAGCGGAAGAGACCCAGTACTTC	CASSLGGLAEETQYF
TRBD1	TRBJ1-2	few	TRBV6-6	TGTGCCAGCAGTTACTCGACAGGGGGCGAGGACTATGGCTACACCTTC	CASSYSTGGEDYGYTF
NA	TRBJ1-1	NA	TRBV2	TGTGCCAGCAGTGCTGGCATGAACACTGAAGCTTTCTTT	CASSAGMNTEAFF
NA	TRBJ1-1	NA	TRBV27	TGTGCCAGCAGTTCAGTTTCAGGGGCTGAAGCTTTCTTT	CASSSVSGAEAFF
NA	TRBJ1-2	NA	TRBV28	TGTGCCAGCGGACGACAGCCGAACTATGGCTACACCTTC	CASGRQPNYGYTF
NA	TRBJ1-2	few	TRBV19	TGTGCCTCCGGGACAATTTCCCCTTATGGCTACACCTTC	CASGTISPYGYTF
NA	TRBJ2-3	NA	TRBV5-1	TGCGCCAGCAGCTTGGGCGGCAACGGAGATACGCAGTATTTT	CASSLGGNGDTQYF
NA	TRBJ1-4	NA	TRBV6-5	TGTGCCAGCAGTCTTCGGACAGAGCCTAATGAAAAACTGTTTTTT	CASSLRTEPNEKLFF
TRBD1	TRBJ2-7	few	TRBV7-8	TGTGCCAGCACCCGGCGGACAGGGTCCTACGAGCAGTACTTC	CASTRRTGSYEQYF
TRBD2	TRBJ2-3	once	TRBV10-3	TGTGCCATCGGAAGCGGGGGCCAGGGGACAGATACGCAGTATTTT	CAIGSGGQGTDTQYF